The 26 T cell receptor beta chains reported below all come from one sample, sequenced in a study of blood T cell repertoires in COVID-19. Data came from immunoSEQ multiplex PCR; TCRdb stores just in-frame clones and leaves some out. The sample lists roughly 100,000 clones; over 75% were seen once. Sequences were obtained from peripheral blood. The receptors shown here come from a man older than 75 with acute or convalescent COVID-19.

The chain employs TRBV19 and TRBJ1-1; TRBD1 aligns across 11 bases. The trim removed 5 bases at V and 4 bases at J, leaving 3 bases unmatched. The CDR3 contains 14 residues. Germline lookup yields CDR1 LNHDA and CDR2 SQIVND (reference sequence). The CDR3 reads CASSFGTGGTEAFF. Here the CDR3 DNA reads TGTGCCAGTAGTTTCGGGACAGGGGGCACTGAAGCTTTCTTT. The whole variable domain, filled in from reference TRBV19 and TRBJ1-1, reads DGGITQSPKYLFRKEGQNVTLSCEQNLNHDAMYWYRQDPGQGLRLIYYSQIVNDFQKGDIAEGYSVSREKKESFPLTVTSAQKNPTAFYLCASSFGTGGTEAFFGQGTRLTVV.

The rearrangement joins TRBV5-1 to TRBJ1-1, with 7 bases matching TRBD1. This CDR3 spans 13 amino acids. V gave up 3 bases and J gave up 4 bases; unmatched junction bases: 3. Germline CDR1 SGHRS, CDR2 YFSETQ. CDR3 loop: CASSSDRATEAFF. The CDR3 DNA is TGCGCCAGCAGCTCCGACAGGGCCACTGAAGCTTTCTTT.

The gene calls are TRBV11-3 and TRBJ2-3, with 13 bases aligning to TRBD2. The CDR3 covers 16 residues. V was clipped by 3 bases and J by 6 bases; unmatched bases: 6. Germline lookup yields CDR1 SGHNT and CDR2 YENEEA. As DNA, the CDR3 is TGTGCCAGCAGCTTCGGGACTAGCGGGAATGCGGATACGCAGTATTTT. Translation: CASSFGTSGNADTQYF.

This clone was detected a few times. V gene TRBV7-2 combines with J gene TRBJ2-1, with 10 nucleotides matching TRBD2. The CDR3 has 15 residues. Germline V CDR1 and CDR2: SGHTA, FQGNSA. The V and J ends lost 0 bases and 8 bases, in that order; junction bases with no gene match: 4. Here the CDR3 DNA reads TGTGCCAGCAGCTTAGCCCTAGCGGGAGTGGATGAGCAGTTCTTC. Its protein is CASSLALAGVDEQFF. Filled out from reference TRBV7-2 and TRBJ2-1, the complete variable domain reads GAGVSQSPSNKVTEKGKDVELRCDPISGHTALYWYRQSLGQGLEFLIYFQGNSAPDKSGLPSDRFSAERTGGSVSTLTIQRTQQEDSAVYLCASSLALAGVDEQFFGPGTRLTVL.

CDR3 amino acids: CATSLRRGTTMGEQYF. CDR3 nucleotides: TGTGCCACCAGCCTCCGCCGAGGGACAACCATGGGCGAGCAGTACTTC. V gene TRBV15 combines with J gene TRBJ2-7; possibly TRBD1 for D (6 bases). Germline CDR1 LNHNV, CDR2 YYDKDF (reference sequence). V was cut by 5 bases and J by 6 bases, with 23 bases left in between. The CDR3 sequence is 16 residues long.

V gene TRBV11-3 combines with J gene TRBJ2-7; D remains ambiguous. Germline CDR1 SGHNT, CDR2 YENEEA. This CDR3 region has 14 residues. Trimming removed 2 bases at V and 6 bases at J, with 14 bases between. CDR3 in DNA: TGTGCCAGCAGCTTAAATCAGAATTCGGGCGAGCAGTACTTC. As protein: CASSLNQNSGEQYF.

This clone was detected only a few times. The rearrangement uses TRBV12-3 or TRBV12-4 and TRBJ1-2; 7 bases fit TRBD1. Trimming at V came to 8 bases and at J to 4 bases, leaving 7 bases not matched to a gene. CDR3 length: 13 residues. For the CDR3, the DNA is TGTGCCAGCGCCCCGGGACAGACCTATGGCTACACCTTC. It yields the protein CASAPGQTYGYTF.

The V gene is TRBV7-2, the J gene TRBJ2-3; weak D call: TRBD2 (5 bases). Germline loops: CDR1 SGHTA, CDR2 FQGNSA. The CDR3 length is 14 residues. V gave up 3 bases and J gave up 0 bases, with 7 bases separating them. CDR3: CASSFLASTDTQYF. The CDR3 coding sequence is TGTGCCAGCAGCTTTCTAGCAAGCACAGATACGCAGTATTTT.

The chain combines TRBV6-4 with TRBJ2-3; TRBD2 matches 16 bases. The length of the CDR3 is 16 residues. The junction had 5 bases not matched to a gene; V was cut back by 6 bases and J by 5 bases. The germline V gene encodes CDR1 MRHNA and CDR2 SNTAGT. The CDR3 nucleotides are TGTGCCAGCAGCGCGGGACTAGCGGGGGGGCAAGATACGCAGTATTTT. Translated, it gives CASSAGLAGGQDTQYF.

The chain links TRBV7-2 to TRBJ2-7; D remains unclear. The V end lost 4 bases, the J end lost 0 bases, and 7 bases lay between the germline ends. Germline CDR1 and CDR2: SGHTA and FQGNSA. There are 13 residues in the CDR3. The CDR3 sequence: CASSYRVSYEQYF. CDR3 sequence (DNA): TGTGCCAGCAGCTATCGAGTCTCCTACGAGCAGTACTTC.

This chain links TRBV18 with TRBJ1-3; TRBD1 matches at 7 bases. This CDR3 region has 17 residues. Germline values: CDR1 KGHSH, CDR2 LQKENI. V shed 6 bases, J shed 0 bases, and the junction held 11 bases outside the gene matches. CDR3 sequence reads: CASSQDATGLSGNTIYF. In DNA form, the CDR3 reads TGTGCCAGCTCTCAAGATGCGACAGGGCTCTCTGGAAACACCATATATTTT.

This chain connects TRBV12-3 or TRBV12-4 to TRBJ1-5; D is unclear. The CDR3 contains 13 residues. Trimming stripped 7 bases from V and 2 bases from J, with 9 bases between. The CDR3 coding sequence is TGTGCCAGCACCCGGGGAGGCAATCAGCCCCAGCATTTT. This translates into CASTRGGNQPQHF.

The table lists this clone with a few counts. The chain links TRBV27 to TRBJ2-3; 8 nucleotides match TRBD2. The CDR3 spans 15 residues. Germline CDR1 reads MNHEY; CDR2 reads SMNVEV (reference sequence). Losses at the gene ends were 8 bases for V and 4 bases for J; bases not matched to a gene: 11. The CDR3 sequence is CASRGGGGLPDTQYF. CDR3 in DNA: TGTGCCAGCCGGGGGGGAGGCGGGCTTCCAGATACGCAGTATTTT.

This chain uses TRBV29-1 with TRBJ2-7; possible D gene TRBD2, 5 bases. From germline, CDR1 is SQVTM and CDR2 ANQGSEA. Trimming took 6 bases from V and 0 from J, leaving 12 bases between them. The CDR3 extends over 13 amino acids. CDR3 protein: CSVGGLPSYEQYF. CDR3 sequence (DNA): TGCAGCGTAGGAGGCCTCCCCTCCTACGAGCAGTACTTC.

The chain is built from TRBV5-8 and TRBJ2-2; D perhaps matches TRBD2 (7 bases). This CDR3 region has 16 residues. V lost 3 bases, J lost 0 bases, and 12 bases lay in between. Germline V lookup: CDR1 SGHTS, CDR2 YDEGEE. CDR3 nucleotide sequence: TGTGCCAGCAGCTATGGGGGGGCCGCGAACACCGGGGAGCTGTTTTTT. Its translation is CASSYGGAANTGELFF.

The CDR3: CASSIRGQAPTGELFF. As DNA, the CDR3 is TGTGCCAGTAGTATCCGGGGACAGGCCCCCACCGGGGAGCTGTTTTTT. The chain employs TRBV19 and TRBJ2-2, with 8 bases lining up with TRBD1. CDR1 is LNHDA and CDR2 is SQIVND in the germline V gene (reference sequence). V shed 3 bases and J 4 bases; nucleotides not matched to a gene: 7. The CDR3 runs to 16 residues.

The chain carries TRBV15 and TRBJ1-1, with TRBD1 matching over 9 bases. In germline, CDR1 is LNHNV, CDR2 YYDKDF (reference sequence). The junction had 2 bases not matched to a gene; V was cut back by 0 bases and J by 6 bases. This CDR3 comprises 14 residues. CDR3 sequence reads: CATSRDRQGAEAFF. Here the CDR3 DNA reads TGTGCCACCAGCAGAGATCGACAGGGGGCTGAAGCTTTCTTT.

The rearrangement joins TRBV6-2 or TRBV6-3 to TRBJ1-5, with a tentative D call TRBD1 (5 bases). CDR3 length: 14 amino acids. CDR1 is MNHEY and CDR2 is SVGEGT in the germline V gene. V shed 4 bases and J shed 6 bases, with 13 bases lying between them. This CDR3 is CASSSTGGGQPQHF. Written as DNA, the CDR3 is TGTGCCAGCAGTTCCACCGGGGGGGGTCAGCCCCAGCATTTT.

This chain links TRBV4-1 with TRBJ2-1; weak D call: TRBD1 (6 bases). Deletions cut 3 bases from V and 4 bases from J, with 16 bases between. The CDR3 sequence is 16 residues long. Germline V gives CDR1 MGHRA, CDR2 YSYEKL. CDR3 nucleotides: TGCGCCAGCAGCCACAGGGGCCCTCAAACTTACAATGAGCAGTTCTTC. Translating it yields CASSHRGPQTYNEQFF.

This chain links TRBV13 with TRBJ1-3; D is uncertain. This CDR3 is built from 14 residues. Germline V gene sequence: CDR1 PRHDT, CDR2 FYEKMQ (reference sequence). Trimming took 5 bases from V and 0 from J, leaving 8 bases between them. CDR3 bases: TGTGCCAGCAGCGCCGGTTACTCTGGAAACACCATATATTTT. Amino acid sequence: CASSAGYSGNTIYF.

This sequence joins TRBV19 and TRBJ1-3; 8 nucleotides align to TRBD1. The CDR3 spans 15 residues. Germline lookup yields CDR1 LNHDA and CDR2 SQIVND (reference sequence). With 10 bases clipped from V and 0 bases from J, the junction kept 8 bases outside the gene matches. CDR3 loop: CAITGTGNSGNTIYF. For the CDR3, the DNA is TGTGCCATTACCGGGACAGGAAACTCTGGAAACACCATATATTTT.

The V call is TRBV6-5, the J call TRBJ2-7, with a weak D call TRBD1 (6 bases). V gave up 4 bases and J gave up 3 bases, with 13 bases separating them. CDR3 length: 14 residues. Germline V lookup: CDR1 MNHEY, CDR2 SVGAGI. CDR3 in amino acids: CASSSIGQSYEQYF. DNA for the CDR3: TGTGCCAGCAGTTCGATCGGACAGAGCTACGAGCAGTACTTC.

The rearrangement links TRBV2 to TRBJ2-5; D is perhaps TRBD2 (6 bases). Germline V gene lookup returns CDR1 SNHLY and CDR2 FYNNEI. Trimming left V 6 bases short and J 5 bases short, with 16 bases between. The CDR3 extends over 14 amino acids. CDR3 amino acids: CASSPSATRETQYF. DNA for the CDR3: TGTGCCAGCAGCCCTAGCGCTACTCGGGAGACCCAGTACTTC.

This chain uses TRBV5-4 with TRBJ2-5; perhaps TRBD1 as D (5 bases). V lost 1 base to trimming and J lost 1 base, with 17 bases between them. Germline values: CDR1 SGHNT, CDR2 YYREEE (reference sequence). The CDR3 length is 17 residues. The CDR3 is CASSLRDVIRAQETQYF. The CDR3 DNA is TGTGCCAGCAGCTTGCGAGATGTCATCAGGGCCCAAGAGACCCAGTACTTC.

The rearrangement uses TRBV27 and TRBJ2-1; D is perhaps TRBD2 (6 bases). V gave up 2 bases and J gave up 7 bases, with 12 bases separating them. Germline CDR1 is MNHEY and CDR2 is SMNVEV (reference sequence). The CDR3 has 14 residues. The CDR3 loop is CASSLQSGVNEQFF. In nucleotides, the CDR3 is TGTGCCAGCAGTTTACAATCGGGGGTGAATGAGCAGTTCTTC.

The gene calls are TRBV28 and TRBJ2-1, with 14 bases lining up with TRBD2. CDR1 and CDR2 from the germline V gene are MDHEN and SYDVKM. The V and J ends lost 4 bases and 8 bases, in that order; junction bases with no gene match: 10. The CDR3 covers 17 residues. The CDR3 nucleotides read TGTGCCAGCAGTTCGGGACTAGCGGGAGTTGGCCGGGATGAGCAGTTCTTC. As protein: CASSSGLAGVGRDEQFF.